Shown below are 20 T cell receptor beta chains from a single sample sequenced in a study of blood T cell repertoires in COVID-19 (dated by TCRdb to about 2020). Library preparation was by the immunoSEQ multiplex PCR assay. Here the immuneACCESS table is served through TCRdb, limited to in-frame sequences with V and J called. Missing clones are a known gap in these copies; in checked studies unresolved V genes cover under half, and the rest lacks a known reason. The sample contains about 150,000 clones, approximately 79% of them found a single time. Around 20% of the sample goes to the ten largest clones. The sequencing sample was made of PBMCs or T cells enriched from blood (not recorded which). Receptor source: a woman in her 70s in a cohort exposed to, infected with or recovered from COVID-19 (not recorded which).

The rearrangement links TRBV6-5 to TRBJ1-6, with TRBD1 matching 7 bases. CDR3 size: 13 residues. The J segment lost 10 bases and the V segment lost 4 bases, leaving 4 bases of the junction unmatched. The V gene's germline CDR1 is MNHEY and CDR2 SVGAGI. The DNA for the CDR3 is TGTGCCAGCAGTTCAAACAGGGGCTCACCCCTCCACTTT. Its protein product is CASSSNRGSPLHF.

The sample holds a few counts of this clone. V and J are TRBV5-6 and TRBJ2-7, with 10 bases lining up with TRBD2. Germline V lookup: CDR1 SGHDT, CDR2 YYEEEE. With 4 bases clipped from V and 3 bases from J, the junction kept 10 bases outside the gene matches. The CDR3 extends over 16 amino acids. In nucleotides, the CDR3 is TGTGCCAGCAGCACCCCCGGGGCTAGCGGGAGCTACGAGCAGTACTTC. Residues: CASSTPGASGSYEQYF.

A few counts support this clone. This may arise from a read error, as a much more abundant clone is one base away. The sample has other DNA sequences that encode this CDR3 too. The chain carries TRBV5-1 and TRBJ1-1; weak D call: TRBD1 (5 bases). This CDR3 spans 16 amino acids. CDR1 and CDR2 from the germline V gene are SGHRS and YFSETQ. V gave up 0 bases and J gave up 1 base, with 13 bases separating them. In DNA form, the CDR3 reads TGCGCCAGCAGCTTGGCCGGGGGGGGAGGGAACACTGAAGCTTTCTTT. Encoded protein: CASSLAGGGGNTEAFF. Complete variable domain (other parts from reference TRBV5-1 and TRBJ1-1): KAGVTQTPRYLIKTRGQQVTLSCSPISGHRSVSWYQQTPGQGLQFLFEYFSETQRNKGNFPGRFSGRQFSNSRSEMNVSTLELGDSALYLCASSLAGGGGNTEAFFGQGTRLTVV.

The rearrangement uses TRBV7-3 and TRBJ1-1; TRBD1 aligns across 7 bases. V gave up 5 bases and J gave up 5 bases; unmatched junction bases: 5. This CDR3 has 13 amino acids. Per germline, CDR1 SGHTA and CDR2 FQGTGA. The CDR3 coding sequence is TGTGCCAGCAGCCGCGACAGGGCAACTGAAGCTTTCTTT. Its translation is CASSRDRATEAFF. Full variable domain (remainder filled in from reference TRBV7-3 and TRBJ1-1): GAGVSQTPSNKVTEKGKYVELRCDPISGHTALYWYRQSLGQGPEFLIYFQGTGAADDSGLPNDRFFAVRPEGSVSTLKIQRTERGDSAVYLCASSRDRATEAFFGQGTRLTVV.

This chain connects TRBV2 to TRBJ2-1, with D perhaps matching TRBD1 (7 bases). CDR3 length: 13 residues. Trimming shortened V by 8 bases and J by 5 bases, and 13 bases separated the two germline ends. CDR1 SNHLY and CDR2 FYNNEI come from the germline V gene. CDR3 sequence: CASGGTVNNEQFF. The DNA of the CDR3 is TGTGCCAGCGGGGGGACAGTTAACAATGAGCAGTTCTTC.

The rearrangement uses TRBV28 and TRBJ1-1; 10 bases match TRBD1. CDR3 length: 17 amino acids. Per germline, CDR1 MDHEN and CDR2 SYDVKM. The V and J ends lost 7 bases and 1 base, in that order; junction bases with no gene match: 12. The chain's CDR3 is CASNRPGTGVENTEAFF. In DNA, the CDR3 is TGTGCCAGCAACCGGCCGGGGACAGGGGTGGAGAACACTGAAGCTTTCTTT.

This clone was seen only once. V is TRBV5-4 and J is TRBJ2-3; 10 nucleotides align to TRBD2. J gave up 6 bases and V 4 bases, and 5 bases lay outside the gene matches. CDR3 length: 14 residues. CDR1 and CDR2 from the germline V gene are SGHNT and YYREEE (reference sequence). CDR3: CASSPTSGTDTQYF. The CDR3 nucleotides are TGTGCCAGCAGCCCAACTAGCGGGACCGATACGCAGTATTTT. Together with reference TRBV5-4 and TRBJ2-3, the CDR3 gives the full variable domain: ETGVTQSPTHLIKTRGQQVTLRCSSQSGHNTVSWYQQALGQGPQFIFQYYREEENGRGNFPPRFSGLQFPNYSSELNVNALELDDSALYLCASSPTSGTDTQYFGPGTRLTVL.

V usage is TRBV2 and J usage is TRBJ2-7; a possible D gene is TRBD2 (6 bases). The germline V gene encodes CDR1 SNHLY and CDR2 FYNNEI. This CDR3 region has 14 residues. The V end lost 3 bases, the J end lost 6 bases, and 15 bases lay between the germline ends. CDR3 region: CASSDRTGDSEQYF. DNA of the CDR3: TGTGCCAGCAGTGATAGAACGGGAGATTCCGAGCAGTACTTC.

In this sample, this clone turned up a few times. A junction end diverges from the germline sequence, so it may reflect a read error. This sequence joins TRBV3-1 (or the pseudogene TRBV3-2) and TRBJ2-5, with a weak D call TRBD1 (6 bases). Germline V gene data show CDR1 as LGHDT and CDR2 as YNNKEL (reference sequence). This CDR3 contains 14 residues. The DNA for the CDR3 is TGTGCCAGCAGCCAAGGACAGGATCAAGACACCCAGTACTTC. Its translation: CASSQGQDQDTQYF.

CDR3 DNA sequence: TGTGCCAGCTCCCCCGGGACAGGGGATTACAATGAGCAGTTCTTC. This gives the protein CASSPGTGDYNEQFF. V and J are TRBV18 and TRBJ2-1, with TRBD1 matching over 10 bases. The germline gives CDR1 KGHSH, CDR2 LQKENI. J was trimmed by 4 bases and V by 6 bases; bases with no gene match: 6. The CDR3 is 15 amino acids.

In DNA form, the CDR3 reads TGTGCCAGCAGCTCCTCAGGGGTGATGGGCTATGGCTACACCTTC. Protein product: CASSSSGVMGYGYTF. The gene calls are TRBV6-5 and TRBJ1-2; perhaps TRBD1 as D (6 bases). Germline V CDR1 and CDR2: MNHEY, SVGAGI. The V gene lost 6 bases and the J gene lost 4 bases, with 18 bases spanning the gap. The CDR3 length is 15 residues.

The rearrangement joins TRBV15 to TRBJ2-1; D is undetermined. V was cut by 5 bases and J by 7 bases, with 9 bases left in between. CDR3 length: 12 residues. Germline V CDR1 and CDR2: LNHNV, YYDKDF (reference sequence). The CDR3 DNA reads TGTGCCACCAGCGGTAGCTGGAATGAGCAGTTCTTC. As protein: CATSGSWNEQFF.

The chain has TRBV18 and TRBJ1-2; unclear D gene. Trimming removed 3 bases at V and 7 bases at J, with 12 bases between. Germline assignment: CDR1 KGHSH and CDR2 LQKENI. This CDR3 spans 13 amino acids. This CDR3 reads CASSPPVRVGYTF. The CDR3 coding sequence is TGTGCCAGCTCACCCCCGGTACGGGTTGGCTACACCTTC.

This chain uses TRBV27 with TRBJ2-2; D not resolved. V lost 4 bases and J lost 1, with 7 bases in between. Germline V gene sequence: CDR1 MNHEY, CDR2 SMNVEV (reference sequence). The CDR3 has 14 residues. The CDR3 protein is CASSSTRNTGELFF. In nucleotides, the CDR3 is TGTGCCAGCAGTTCAACACGGAACACCGGGGAGCTGTTTTTT.

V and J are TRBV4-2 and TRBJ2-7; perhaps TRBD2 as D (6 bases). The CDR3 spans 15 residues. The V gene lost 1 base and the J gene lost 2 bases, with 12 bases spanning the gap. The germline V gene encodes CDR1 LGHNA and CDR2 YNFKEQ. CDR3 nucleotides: TGTGCCAGCAGCCAAGGCCTAGGCGGGACCTACGAGCAGTACTTC. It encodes CASSQGLGGTYEQYF.

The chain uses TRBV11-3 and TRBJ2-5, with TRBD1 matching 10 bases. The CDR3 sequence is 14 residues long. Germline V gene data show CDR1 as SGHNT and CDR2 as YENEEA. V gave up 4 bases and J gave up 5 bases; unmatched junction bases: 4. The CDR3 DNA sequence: TGTGCCAGCAGCTCAGGACAGGGGGGGGAGACCCAGTACTTC. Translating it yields CASSSGQGGETQYF. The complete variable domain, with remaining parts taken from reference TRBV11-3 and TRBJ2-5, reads EAGVVQSPRYKIIEKKQPVAFWCNPISGHNTLYWYLQNLGQGPELLIRYENEEAVDDSQLPKDRFSAERLKGVDSTLKIQPAELGDSAVYLCASSSGQGGETQYFGPGTRLLVL.

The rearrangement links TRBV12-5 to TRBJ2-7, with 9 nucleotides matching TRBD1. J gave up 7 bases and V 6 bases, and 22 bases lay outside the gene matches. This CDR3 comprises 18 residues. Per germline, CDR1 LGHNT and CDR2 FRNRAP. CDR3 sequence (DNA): TGTGCTAGTGGCAAAGGGACAGGGTGGGGACCGTTGATGTTTGAGCAGTACTTC. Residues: CASGKGTGWGPLMFEQYF. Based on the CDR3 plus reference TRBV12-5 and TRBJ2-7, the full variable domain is DARVTQTPRHKVTEMGQEVTMRCQPILGHNTVFWYRQTMMQGLELLAYFRNRAPLDDSGMPKDRFSAEMPDATLATLKIQPSEPRDSAVYFCASGKGTGWGPLMFEQYFGPGTRLTVT.

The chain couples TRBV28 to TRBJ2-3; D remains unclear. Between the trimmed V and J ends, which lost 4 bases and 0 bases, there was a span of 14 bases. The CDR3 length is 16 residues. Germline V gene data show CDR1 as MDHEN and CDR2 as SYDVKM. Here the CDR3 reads CASSYRGDPSTDTQYF. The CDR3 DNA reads TGTGCCAGCAGTTACCGAGGCGACCCCAGCACAGATACGCAGTATTTT.

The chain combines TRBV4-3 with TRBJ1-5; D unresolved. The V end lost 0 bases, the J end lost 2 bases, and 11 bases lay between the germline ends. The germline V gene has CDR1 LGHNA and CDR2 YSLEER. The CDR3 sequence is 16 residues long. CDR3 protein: CASSQELVRGNQPQHF. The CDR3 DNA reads TGCGCCAGCAGCCAAGAGTTGGTTCGCGGCAATCAGCCCCAGCATTTT.

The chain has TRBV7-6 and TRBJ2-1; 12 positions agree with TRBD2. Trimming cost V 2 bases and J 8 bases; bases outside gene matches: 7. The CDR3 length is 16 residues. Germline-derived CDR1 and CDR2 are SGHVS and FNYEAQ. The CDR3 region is CASSLLAGGWDYEQFF. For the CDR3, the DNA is TGTGCCAGCAGCTTACTAGCGGGAGGGTGGGATTATGAGCAGTTCTTC.